The present entry profiles one T cell receptor beta chain with its context. Its antigen is not identified. The data were taken from a study of CD4 T cells in relation to SARS-CoV-2 and coronaviruses. Across the study: The negative reference was HIV-1 Nef peptide pool or peptide-free culture.

Sequencing was performed with immunoSEQ multiplex PCR; in TCRdb, only in-frame clones are kept and a portion is missing. The sample carries 25,000 or so clones, 76% recorded once. The CDR3 has 16 amino acids. Trimming removed 2 bases at V and 0 bases at J, with 11 bases between. From germline, CDR1 is WSHSY and CDR2 SAAADI. Unexposed donor CD4+ T cells date from about 2011-2019, before the COVID-19 pandemic. After roughly ten days of culture, CD4+ T cells were isolated. This chain connects TRBV10-2 to TRBJ1-3; D gene uncertain. Material: CD4+ T cells from PBMCs, cultured in vitro. The receptor was derived from a human donor in good health. The CDR3 spells CASSEVAGYSGNTIYF. CDR3 nucleotide sequence: TGCGCCAGCAGTGAGGTTGCCGGATACTCTGGAAACACCATATATTTT.